The clone carrying this T cell receptor beta chain was found many times. What it binds is unknown. V lost 4 bases and J lost 7, with 8 bases in between. The length of the CDR3 is 12 residues. Per the germline V gene, CDR1 is MNHEY and CDR2 is SVGEGT. The data were taken from a study of T-cell memory formation after mild COVID-19. Study-level findings and limits: Some responding clones appeared in pre-infection memory, suggesting cross-reactive memory joined.

MiXCR, applied by TCRdb to the 5' RACE reads, yields one record per CDR3 protein. The repertoire consists of hundreds of thousands of distinct CDR3 sequences, with 20% occurring once and the leading ten covering under 15%. This receptor was obtained from an adult woman who had mild COVID-19 (a few samples of this study predate the infection). Cell type and time point are not known. The material sequenced was PBMCs or a T cell subset sorted from them (not recorded which). The V gene is TRBV6-2 or TRBV6-3, the J gene TRBJ2-4; D perhaps matches TRBD2 (5 bases). The CDR3 here is CASSFPGNIQYF. The CDR3 coding sequence is TGTGCCAGCAGTTTCCCGGGGAACATTCAGTACTTC.